A selection of T cell receptor beta chains follows, all from one sample in a study of blood T cell repertoires in COVID-19. Measured with immunoSEQ multiplex PCR; TCRdb has only the in-frame clones, and not every one. The sample comprises 450,000 to 500,000 clones, approximately 85% of which are singletons, and about 3.2% rests with the top ten. Specimen: peripheral blood. The origin of the receptors is a human donor in a cohort sampled during active COVID-19. Each CDR3 is given without its conserved first and last residue. The order of the fields is J gene, V gene, CDR3 protein.

j_call: TRBJ2-7; v_call: TRBV10-3; cdr3_aa: AISEMEYEQY
j_call: TRBJ2-1; v_call: TRBV4-1; cdr3_aa: ASSQGSMVVTYNEQF
j_call: TRBJ2-5; v_call: TRBV25-1; cdr3_aa: ASSERTGMETQY
j_call: TRBJ1-2; v_call: TRBV5-1; cdr3_aa: ASSLRQSSNYGYT
j_call: TRBJ1-2; v_call: TRBV28; cdr3_aa: ASSPADRDKDGYT
j_call: TRBJ1-1; v_call: TRBV9; cdr3_aa: ASSVGGTGTAQKNTEAF
j_call: TRBJ2-7; v_call: TRBV6-2/TRBV6-3; cdr3_aa: ASSYLRTPVYEQY
j_call: TRBJ1-5; v_call: TRBV12-3/TRBV12-4; cdr3_aa: ASSLGEAQPQH
j_call: TRBJ1-1; v_call: TRBV9; cdr3_aa: ASSVEVHRGPAF
j_call: TRBJ1-5; v_call: TRBV28; cdr3_aa: ATQGLYSNQPQH
j_call: TRBJ1-2; v_call: TRBV9; cdr3_aa: ASSPGQGANYGYT
j_call: TRBJ1-1; v_call: TRBV7-9; cdr3_aa: ASSFGQGARVSEAF
j_call: TRBJ1-3; v_call: TRBV3-1/TRBV3-2; cdr3_aa: ASSQGDTHSGNTIY
j_call: TRBJ2-1; v_call: TRBV20-1; cdr3_aa: SGVPYNEQF
j_call: TRBJ1-2; v_call: TRBV28; cdr3_aa: ASTRQGAQGDNGYT
j_call: TRBJ2-3; v_call: TRBV10-3; cdr3_aa: AISEEVTLGDTQY
j_call: TRBJ1-1; v_call: TRBV18; cdr3_aa: ASSPGLNRVNTEAF
j_call: TRBJ1-5; v_call: TRBV27; cdr3_aa: ASSRRVEQPQH
j_call: TRBJ1-1; v_call: TRBV5-4; cdr3_aa: ASSFRQSGTEAF
j_call: TRBJ2-5; v_call: TRBV19; cdr3_aa: ASSIRREGHETQY
j_call: TRBJ1-1; v_call: TRBV7-9; cdr3_aa: ASSFRTGMNTEAF
j_call: TRBJ1-1; v_call: TRBV6-5; cdr3_aa: ASRPHRVSDTEAF
j_call: TRBJ2-3; v_call: TRBV24-1; cdr3_aa: ATSDSRDITSDTQY
j_call: TRBJ2-7; v_call: TRBV28; cdr3_aa: ASRRAGGSYEQY
j_call: TRBJ2-1; v_call: TRBV27; cdr3_aa: ASRAGVIYNEQF
j_call: TRBJ2-5; v_call: TRBV27; cdr3_aa: ASSLRVGETQY
j_call: TRBJ2-7; v_call: TRBV6-2/TRBV6-3; cdr3_aa: ASSYSPLRAGTSFHEQY
j_call: TRBJ2-1; v_call: TRBV3-1/TRBV3-2; cdr3_aa: ASSQEGTSGSLLNEQF
j_call: TRBJ1-2; v_call: TRBV27; cdr3_aa: ASTPGRGLLSGYT
j_call: TRBJ2-5; v_call: TRBV7-2; cdr3_aa: ASSLGLSFPRGETQY
j_call: TRBJ1-2; v_call: TRBV5-1; cdr3_aa: ASSLGQGAISGYT
j_call: TRBJ2-3; v_call: TRBV6-6; cdr3_aa: ASSPRASGTPDTQY
j_call: TRBJ2-1; v_call: TRBV3-1/TRBV3-2; cdr3_aa: ASSQDSPLGQGALIIYNEQF
j_call: TRBJ2-1; v_call: TRBV19; cdr3_aa: ASSHDRGLPSSNRGNEQF
j_call: TRBJ1-3; v_call: TRBV15; cdr3_aa: ATSRDRDYSGNTIY
j_call: TRBJ1-5; v_call: TRBV3-1/TRBV3-2; cdr3_aa: ASSQDLRDQPQH
j_call: TRBJ2-5; v_call: TRBV7-3; cdr3_aa: ASSLTPYLAGGPVTQY
j_call: TRBJ2-1; v_call: TRBV5-4; cdr3_aa: ASSFGGRADEQF
j_call: TRBJ1-5; v_call: TRBV27; cdr3_aa: ASSPFRGLTGNQPQH
j_call: TRBJ2-7; v_call: TRBV9; cdr3_aa: ASSVDGTGYNEQY
j_call: TRBJ1-5; v_call: TRBV4-1; cdr3_aa: ASSHGVGTGGQPQH
j_call: TRBJ1-3; v_call: TRBV5-6; cdr3_aa: ASSGQGTWVSGNTIY
j_call: TRBJ1-1; v_call: TRBV7-2; cdr3_aa: ASSFRDRLNTEAF
j_call: TRBJ1-1; v_call: TRBV19; cdr3_aa: ASSIDRGVDNTEAF
j_call: TRBJ2-2; v_call: TRBV6-8; cdr3_aa: ASSYSGRATGELF
j_call: TRBJ2-3; v_call: TRBV29-1; cdr3_aa: SGLAGGADTQY
j_call: TRBJ1-2; v_call: TRBV30; cdr3_aa: AWSAPPGTGVGGYT
j_call: TRBJ2-7; v_call: TRBV11-3; cdr3_aa: ASSPQALSHREQY
j_call: TRBJ1-1; v_call: TRBV12-3/TRBV12-4; cdr3_aa: ASSSARGTEAF
j_call: TRBJ1-2; v_call: TRBV7-2; cdr3_aa: ASSLELAGNSNYGYT
j_call: TRBJ2-1; v_call: TRBV5-4; cdr3_aa: ASSEGRQGREF